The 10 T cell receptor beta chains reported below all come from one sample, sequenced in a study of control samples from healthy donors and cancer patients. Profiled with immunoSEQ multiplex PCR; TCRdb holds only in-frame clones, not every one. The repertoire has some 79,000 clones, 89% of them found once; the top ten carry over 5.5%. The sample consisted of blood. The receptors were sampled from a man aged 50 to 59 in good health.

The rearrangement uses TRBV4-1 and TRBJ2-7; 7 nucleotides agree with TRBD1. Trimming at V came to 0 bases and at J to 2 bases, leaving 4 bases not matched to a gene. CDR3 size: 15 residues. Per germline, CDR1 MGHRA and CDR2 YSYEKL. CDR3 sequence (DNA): TGCGCCAGCAGCCAAGAAGGGACAGATCCCTACGAGCAGTACTTC. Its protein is CASSQEGTDPYEQYF.

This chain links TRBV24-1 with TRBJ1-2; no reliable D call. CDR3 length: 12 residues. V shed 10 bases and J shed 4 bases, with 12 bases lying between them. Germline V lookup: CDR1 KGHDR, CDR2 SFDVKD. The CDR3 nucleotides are TGTGCCACTCGGACGGGGTTCTATGGCTACACCTTC. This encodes CATRTGFYGYTF.

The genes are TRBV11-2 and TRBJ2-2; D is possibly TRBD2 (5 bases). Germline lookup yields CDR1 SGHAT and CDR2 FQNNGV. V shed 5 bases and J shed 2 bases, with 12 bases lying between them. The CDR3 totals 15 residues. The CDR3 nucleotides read TGTGCCAGCAGCCCCAGGACTTCAAACACCGGGGAGCTGTTTTTT. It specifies CASSPRTSNTGELFF.

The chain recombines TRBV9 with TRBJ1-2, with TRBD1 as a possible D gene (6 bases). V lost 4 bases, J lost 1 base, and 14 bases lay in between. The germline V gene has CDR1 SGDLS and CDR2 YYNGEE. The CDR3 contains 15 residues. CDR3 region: CASSPRPGHNYGYTF. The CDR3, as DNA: TGTGCCAGCAGCCCAAGACCGGGACATAACTATGGCTACACCTTC.

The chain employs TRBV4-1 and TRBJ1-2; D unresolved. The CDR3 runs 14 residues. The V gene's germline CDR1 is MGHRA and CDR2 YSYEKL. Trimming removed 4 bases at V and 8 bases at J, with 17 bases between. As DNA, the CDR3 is TGCGCCAGCAGCCCCGAAACATACTTGTCAGGCTACACCTTC. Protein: CASSPETYLSGYTF.

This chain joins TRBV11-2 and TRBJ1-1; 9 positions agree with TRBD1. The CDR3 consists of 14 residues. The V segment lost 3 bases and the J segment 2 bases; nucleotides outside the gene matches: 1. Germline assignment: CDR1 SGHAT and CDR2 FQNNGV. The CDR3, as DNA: TGTGCCAGCAGCTTGGGACAGGGTAACACTGAAGCTTTCTTT. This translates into CASSLGQGNTEAFF.

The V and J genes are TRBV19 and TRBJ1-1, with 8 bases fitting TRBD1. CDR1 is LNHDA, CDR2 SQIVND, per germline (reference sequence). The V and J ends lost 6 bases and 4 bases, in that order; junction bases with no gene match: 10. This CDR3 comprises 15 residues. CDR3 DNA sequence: TGTGCCAGTAGCCCATTCAGGGGGCAGAGCACTGAAGCTTTCTTT. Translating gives CASSPFRGQSTEAFF.

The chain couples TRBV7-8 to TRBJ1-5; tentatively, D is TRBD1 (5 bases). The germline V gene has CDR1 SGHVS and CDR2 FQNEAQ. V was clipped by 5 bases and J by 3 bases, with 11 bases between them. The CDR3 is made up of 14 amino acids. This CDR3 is CASSLRDPNQPQHF. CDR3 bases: TGTGCCAGCAGCCTCCGGGACCCCAATCAGCCCCAGCATTTT.

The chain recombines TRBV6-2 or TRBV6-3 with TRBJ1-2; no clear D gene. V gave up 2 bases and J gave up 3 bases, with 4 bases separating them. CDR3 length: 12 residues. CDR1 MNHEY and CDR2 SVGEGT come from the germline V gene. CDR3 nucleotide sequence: TGTGCCAGCAGTTACCTCGACTATGGCTACACCTTC. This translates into CASSYLDYGYTF.

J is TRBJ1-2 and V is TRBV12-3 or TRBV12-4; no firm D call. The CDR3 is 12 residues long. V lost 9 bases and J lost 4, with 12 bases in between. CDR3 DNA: TGTGCCAGTAGCTCACGAGGCTATGGCTACACCTTC. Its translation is CASSSRGYGYTF.